The TCR beta chain described here comes from a study of cytomegalovirus exposure and HLA in healthy donors. Germline CDR1 SGHTS, CDR2 YDEGEE. V was pared by 4 bases and J by 0 bases, with 5 bases of the junction left unmatched. CDR3 size: 16 residues. The PCR employed 60 Vbeta primers together with 13 Jbeta primers. Source study methods: An analysis performed later counted about 80 million unique TCR beta chains (approximately 12 million of them shared). Using immunoSEQ multiplex PCR, the repertoire was profiled, and TCRdb retains in-frame clones only, with some absent. D and trimming were read from the DNA, whereas the V and J calls and clone size are those reported in that table. There are some 120,000 clones in the sample; roughly 77% occur only once, and 0.85% to 1.4% lies in the top ten. In its sample, this clone was seen a few times. Its antigen is as yet unknown. Study-level findings and limits: Cytomegalovirus status, reportedly, was diagnosed with high specificity and sensitivity by the classifier. An ancestry cluster, one associated with Asian ancestry, reportedly showed fewer N-insertions than the approximately 700-donor mean in a later analysis.

Specimen: PBMCs. The receptor comes from a woman in her 30s in good health and CMV-seronegative. The chain uses TRBV5-8 and TRBJ2-2, with 8 nucleotides matching TRBD1. DNA of the CDR3: TGTGCCAGCAGCCTTGACAGGGGAACGAACACCGGGGAGCTGTTTTTT. This encodes CASSLDRGTNTGELFF.